This T cell receptor beta chain was identified during a study of cytomegalovirus exposure and HLA in healthy donors (dated 2017 in TCRdb). About the investigation overall: In an earlier analysis of 450 to 750 of the donors, about 270 Gb of sequence data and 95 million to 130 million unique TCR beta sequences from 180 million or so T cells were reported. An earlier analysis of some 600 of the donors applied high-throughput TCR beta sequencing to assess whether each TCR beta V gene segment acted as functional or pseudogenic. Rather than using new phenotypic data, the later analysis identified candidate immune exposures from TCR beta sequences and from how often those sequences occurred across donors. Typing coverage varied by locus: roughly 620-630 donors for A, B, C, DRB1 and DQB1; under 550 for DQA1; about 570 for DPA1; about 450 for DPB1. In addition to the first cohort of roughly 700 subjects, a separate validation cohort of 130 or so different subjects was used. To predict cytomegalovirus infection status, the study combined high-throughput TCR immunosequencing, statistical association of individual TCRs with disease status, and machine learning. Approximately 300 gigabases of sequencing data and about 92 million unique TCR sequences made up an early release that covered fewer than 650 HLA-typed donors. Among the roughly 380 genotyped donors, about 85% belonged to the genetic ancestry cluster associated with self-reported Caucasian donors. A later genetic analysis took genome-wide SNP genotypes for about three fifths of the 666 donors and used that subset as a discovery cohort. Every discovery cohort repertoire had been produced on one sequencing platform. Donor age, sex, ethnicity and CMV serostatus were compiled together with the repertoire data. The study profiled the T cell repertoires of hundreds of subjects by immunosequencing and related them to cytomegalovirus serostatus. Class I and class II HLA loci were covered by the typing at four-digit resolution. Four to six DR-DQ haplotypes were handled as single units for association and clustering, since linkage in the cohort was strong. The study was designed to test whether signatures of past pathogen exposure could be identified by cataloging public T cell receptors. A later analysis re-analyzed previously published TCR beta repertoires from 500 to 700 donors and added high-resolution HLA genotyping to study TCR occurrence patterns. Among roughly 400 genotyped donors of the cohort, an average of around 240,000 unique TCR beta nucleotide sequences were sequenced per donor, around a sixth of them non-productive.

Receptors were amplified or captured by the immunoSEQ multiplex PCR assay. For the multiplex PCR, a mixture combining 60 forward primers for TCR Vbeta segments and 13 reverse primers for TCR Jbeta segments was used. A multiplex PCR assay on genomic DNA amplified the CDR3 region of rearranged TCR beta genes. The Illumina HiSeq System was used to sequence the amplified TCR beta libraries as 87-base-pair reads. For the original study's pipeline: A later analysis tallied tens of millions of unique TCR beta chains across the 650 to 750 repertoires, and approximately 12 million of those chains were shared by two or more donors. Raw reads were error-corrected and collapsed into unique sequences with a nearest-neighbor algorithm that merged closely related sequences to remove PCR and sequencing errors. V, D and J gene segments were assigned by aligning CDR3 sequences to IMGT reference sequences. For a sequence to be retained, a match of at least six nucleotides was required to both a V gene segment and a J gene segment. A rearrangement counted as productive if the CDR3 had no stop codons and remained in frame with V and J, and every other rearrangement counted as non-productive. Following IMGT convention, CDR3 was defined as the stretch from the second conserved V-encoded cysteine up to the conserved J-encoded phenylalanine. Sequences without an unambiguous match to a single V gene segment were excluded from the earlier analysis of over 500 of the donors. An earlier analysis of 500 to 600 of the donors classified V segments as functional when productive rearrangements were above 56.7% and as segregating when the standard deviation between donors was above 5%. A statistical classification framework was built for diagnosing cytomegalovirus status from the catalog of TCR beta chain sequences. V and J gene assignment, in a later analysis, came from comparing TCR nucleotide sequences with IMGT/GENE-DB human TR gene sequences. The TCRdist pipeline was used in a later analysis to assign CDR3 sequences and most-parsimonious VDJ recombination scenarios. A later analysis defined each TCR beta chain by its CDR3 amino acid sequence plus V-gene family, and excluded reads lacking a unique V-gene family. To address suspected cross-contamination and a sequencing artifact, a later analysis removed several hundred highly shared, low-generation-probability nucleotide sequences. In a later analysis, a clonal expansion index for each public chain was calculated from normalized within-repertoire ranks of inferred template counts. In a later analysis, generation probabilities were computed using a VDJ recombination model fitted to out-of-frame rearrangements, and the results were checked against IGoR. In a later analysis, TCR-TCR, TCR-HLA and TCR-CMV co-occurrence was scored with hypergeometric tests, and a repertoire-size bias correction was applied to TCR pairs. In a later analysis, false discovery rates were estimated by permuting HLA or CMV assignments 20 times. In a later analysis, co-occurring TCRs were grouped using DBSCAN, and TCRdist sequence similarity was added for clustering within HLA-allele-positive subsets. For co-occurrence clustering, repertoires with fewer than 30,000 or more than 120,000 public chains were excluded, along with five or six repertoires with anomalous nucleotide sharing. TCRdb stores this immuneACCESS table with in-frame sequences only. Part of the clones is absent; in the studies checked, under half of the shortfall reflects unresolved V genes, and no reason is known for the rest. For V, J and clone size, that table is used; D and trimming come from the DNA. Recorded for this sample are under 200,000 clones; 60% to 80% of them occurred a single time. Clones ranked in the top ten supply under 1.5% of the sample.

Overall study outcomes, separate from this receptor: In a later analysis, TCR association rates were found to vary across HLA loci, with the most associated TCRs seen for DRB1 alleles and the fewest for HLA-C alleles. A total of 164 TCR beta chains were listed by the study as associated with cytomegalovirus. Because HLA typing was missing for some donors at each locus, association tests included only the typed subset. In an earlier analysis of roughly 500 of the donors, most TCR beta V segments appeared in productive rearrangements about 87% or about 30% of the time, broadly matching IMGT annotations. According to a later analysis, most CMV-associated TCR beta chains appeared to be HLA-restricted, and the HLA associations seemed to be driven largely by CMV exposure. Because the 87-base-pair reads could not distinguish some IMGT-functional V segments, including TRBV6-2 and TRBV6-3, those segments were excluded. The cohort was sequenced for TCR beta chains only, and without alpha or paired-chain data the features that could be detected were limited. Compared with the approximately 710-donor mean, donors in an Asian-associated ancestry cluster had fewer N-insertions in productive TCRs, according to a later genetic analysis. Roughly uniform sequencing depth across donors was assumed in presence/absence analyses, although this assumption may not hold. Some 15 rarely observed V segments, including chromosome 9 orphons, were excluded from the earlier analysis of just under 600 of the donors because counts were too low. Most TCR sequences were observed very rarely across donors, whereas some public TCRs were present in many individuals. In a later analysis, HLA-associated TCR beta chains showed more clonal expansion and lower generation probabilities than non-associated chains that were equally common. At a false discovery rate of 0.05, a later analysis linked 15,000 to 20,000 TCR beta sequences to specific HLA alleles. Linkage disequilibrium might explain the correlated functional status among segregating V segments, but an unknown experimental factor could not be excluded. According to a later analysis, parvovirus B19, influenza, CMV and Epstein-Barr virus appeared linked to several top co-occurrence clusters. It was suggested by the authors that the approach could potentially be generalized to other disease states and immunological phenotypes. For the cohort, immune exposure information was limited to CMV serostatus. The sequencing pipeline was judged likely to have produced a cluster of highly shared sequence variants as a technical artifact. An association between a missense DCLRE1C variant and V-gene and J-gene trimming of TCR beta chains was found in a later genetic analysis and replicated in an independent cohort. When HLA alleles, especially DR and DQ, strongly co-occurred, TCR associations were difficult to assign to individual alleles. In vitro tests confirmed that a few of the cytomegalovirus-associated TCR beta chains recognize cytomegalovirus antigens. A further reported finding was that TCR beta sequences accurately predicted the HLA-A and HLA-B alleles for most subjects in the first cohort. The classifier was reported to diagnose cytomegalovirus status with high specificity and sensitivity in both the original and validation cohorts.

In total, roughly 670 healthy bone marrow donors made up the cohort. At the time of sampling, every cohort member was nominally healthy, though immune exposures that went unrecorded were likely present. The donor was CMV seronegative and belonged to the group of around 350 seronegative cohort members. Each donor provided a peripheral blood sample, and peripheral blood mononuclear cells were used for TCR beta sequencing. Genomic DNA was extracted from the blood cell samples with the Qiagen DNeasy Blood Extraction Kit. The CDR3 starts with the cysteine, ends with the phenylalanine, and has 16 residues. Only the CDR3 portion is preserved as DNA: 48 bases, with reading frame beginning at the first base. Trimming at the junction amounts to 3 bases on V and 0 bases on J, and the germline ends lie 9 bases apart. The germline V gene provides CDR1 SNHLY and CDR2 FYNNEI. This clone was detected only once. The antigen this receptor binds is unknown. Base qualities are not at hand, and no much larger clone is one base apart.

The source material was PBMCs. The source of this sequence is a woman aged 25 to 39 in good health and CMV-seronegative. Recombination connected TRBV2 to TRBJ2-6, with the D gene not clear enough to name. The base sequence is TGTGCCAGCAGTGAGGGCAGGATCTCTGGGGCCAACGTCCTGACTTTC. Translated, it reads CASSEGRISGANVLTF.